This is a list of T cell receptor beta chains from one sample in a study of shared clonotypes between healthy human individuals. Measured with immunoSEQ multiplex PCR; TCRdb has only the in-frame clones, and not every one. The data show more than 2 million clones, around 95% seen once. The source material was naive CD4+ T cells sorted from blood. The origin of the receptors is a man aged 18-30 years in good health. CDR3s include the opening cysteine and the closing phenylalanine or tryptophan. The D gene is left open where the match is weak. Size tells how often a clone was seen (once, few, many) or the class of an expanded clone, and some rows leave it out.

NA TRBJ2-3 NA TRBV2 TGTGCCGCAGCAAGAATATCCACAGATACGCAGTATTTT CAAARISTDTQYF
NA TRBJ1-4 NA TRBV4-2 TGTGCCAGCAGACAAGAAGGGGGGGATAATGAAAAACTGTTTTTT CASRQEGGDNEKLFF
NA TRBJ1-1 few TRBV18 TGTGCCAGCTCACCACCGTCGATGAACACTGAAGCTTTCTTT CASSPPSMNTEAFF
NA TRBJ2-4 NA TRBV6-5 TGTGCCACCGAAGCTGAAAACATTCAGTACTTC CATEAENIQYF
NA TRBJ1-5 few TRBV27 TGTGCCAGCAGTTTAACCAGGGGAAATCAGCCCCAGCATTTT CASSLTRGNQPQHF
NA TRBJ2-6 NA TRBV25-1 TGTGCCAGCAGTGATGTGGGGTCCGGGGCCAACGTCCTGACTTTC CASSDVGSGANVLTF
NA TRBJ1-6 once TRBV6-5 TGTGCCAGCAGTTACTCAACCGATCGTTCACCCCTCCACTTT CASSYSTDRSPLHF
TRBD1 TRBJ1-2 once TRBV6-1 TGTGCCAGCATCAGGACAGGGGACTATGGCTACACCTTC CASIRTGDYGYTF
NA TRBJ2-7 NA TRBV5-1 TGCGCCAGCAGCGCCGATACCTACGAGCAGTACTTC CASSADTYEQYF
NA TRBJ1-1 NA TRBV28 TGTGCCAGCAGAGGGGGGGGACACAAGAACACTGAAGCTTTCTTT CASRGGGHKNTEAFF
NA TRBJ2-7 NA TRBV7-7 TGTGCTAGCAGCTTGGGGGACGGACCCTACGAGCAGTACTTC CASSLGDGPYEQYF
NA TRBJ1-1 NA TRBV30 TGTGCCTGGAGTCTACCGGGACTTAAAAAGAACACTGAAGCTTTCTTT CAWSLPGLKKNTEAFF
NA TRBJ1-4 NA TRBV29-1 TGCAGCGTTGAACCACTAACATCCGGGGCGCGAGAAAAACTGTTTTTT CSVEPLTSGAREKLFF
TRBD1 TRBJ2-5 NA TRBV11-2 TGTGCCAGCAGGCTAGACAGGGGATATGGAGAGACCCAGTACTTC CASRLDRGYGETQYF
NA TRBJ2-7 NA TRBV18 TGTGCCAGCTCACCGAGGGCCGAGGGGGACGAGCAGTACTTC CASSPRAEGDEQYF
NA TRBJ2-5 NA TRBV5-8 TGTGCCAGCAGCTGGGCGATTCAGGGGATGAGGTCAGAGACCCAGTACTTC CASSWAIQGMRSETQYF
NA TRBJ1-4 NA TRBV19 TGTGCCAGTAGTATTATCCCGGACACAACTAATGAAAAACTGTTTTTT CASSIIPDTTNEKLFF
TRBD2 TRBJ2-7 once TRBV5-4 TGTGCCAGCAGCTTGCCTAGCGGGAGGGGGACCTACGAGCAGTACTTC CASSLPSGRGTYEQYF
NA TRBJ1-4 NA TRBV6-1 TGTGCCAGCAGTGCTTTGGACACGACTTTTAATGAAAAACTGTTTTTT CASSALDTTFNEKLFF
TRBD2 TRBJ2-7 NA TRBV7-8 TGTGCCAGCAGCTTACCTCCGGGACTAGGAGCCTACGAGCAGTACTTC CASSLPPGLGAYEQYF
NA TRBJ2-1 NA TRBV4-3 TGCGCCAGCAGCCAAGTCTGGGGCGTCTCCTACAATGAGCAGTTCTTC CASSQVWGVSYNEQFF